The 15 T cell receptor beta chains given below trace back to one sample, sequenced in a study of graft-versus-host responses after intestinal transplantation. Assay used: immunoSEQ multiplex PCR; TCRdb lists only in-frame clones, some missing. Here the sample spans more than 50,000 clones, around 91% being singletons. The source was PBMCs, collected approximately four months after intestinal transplantation. Source of these receptors: a human patient who received an intestinal transplant, so some T cells may come from the graft donor.

This chain uses TRBV9 with TRBJ2-7, with 10 bases aligning to TRBD1. The germline CDR1 and CDR2 sequences are SGDLS and YYNGEE. V shed 2 bases and J 5 bases; nucleotides not matched to a gene: 7. The CDR3 runs 15 residues. The chain's CDR3 is CASSVWGDRGHEQYF. The CDR3 DNA reads as TGTGCCAGCAGCGTCTGGGGGGACAGGGGTCACGAGCAGTACTTC. The full variable domain, completed using reference TRBV9 and TRBJ2-7, is DSGVTQTPKHLITATGQRVTLRCSPRSGDLSVYWYQQSLDQGLQFLIQYYNGEERAKGNILERFSAQQFPDLHSELNLSSLELGDSALYFCASSVWGDRGHEQYFGPGTRLTVT.

The chain joins TRBV2 to TRBJ2-4; 8 nucleotides align to TRBD1. Trimming removed 4 bases from V and 7 bases from J; junction bases left unmatched: 6. The CDR3 length is 14 residues. Germline V gives CDR1 SNHLY, CDR2 FYNNEI. The CDR3 spells CASSGGQASNIQYF. The CDR3 region has the DNA TGTGCCAGCAGTGGGGGACAGGCCTCGAACATTCAGTACTTC. The full variable domain, completed using reference TRBV2 and TRBJ2-4, is EPEVTQTPSHQVTQMGQEVILRCVPISNHLYFYWYRQILGQKVEFLVSFYNNEISEKSEIFDDQFSVERPDGSNFTLKIRSTKLEDSAMYFCASSGGQASNIQYFGAGTRLSVL.

The chain links TRBV28 to TRBJ2-2, with 15 bases matching TRBD2. This CDR3 region has 16 residues. Per the germline V gene, CDR1 is MDHEN and CDR2 is SYDVKM. Losses at the gene ends were 6 bases for V and 5 bases for J; bases not matched to a gene: 4. CDR3 sequence (DNA): TGTGCCAGCAGGTTTGGACTAGCGGGAGGGACCGGGGAGCTGTTTTTT. Residues: CASRFGLAGGTGELFF.

This sequence joins TRBV19 and TRBJ2-3; D might be TRBD1 (5 bases). The CDR3 sequence is 16 residues long. V gave up 1 base and J gave up 1 base, with 12 bases separating them. The germline gives CDR1 LNHDA, CDR2 SQIVND (reference sequence). CDR3 DNA: TGTGCCAGTAGTATAGTTCAGGGTCTCGGCACAGATACGCAGTATTTT. It specifies CASSIVQGLGTDTQYF.

V and J are TRBV5-1 and TRBJ2-5; TRBD2 aligns across 9 bases. CDR1 and CDR2 (germline): SGHRS, YFSETQ. V gave up 4 bases and J gave up 4 bases; unmatched junction bases: 5. The CDR3 contains 14 residues. The CDR3 coding sequence is TGCGCCAGCAGCCAGACTAGCGGTGGAGAGACCCAGTACTTC. It yields the protein CASSQTSGGETQYF.

The gene calls are TRBV5-5 and TRBJ2-1; the D gene is possibly TRBD1 (6 bases). From germline, CDR1 is SGHKS and CDR2 YYEKEE (reference sequence). Trimming stripped 3 bases from V and 6 bases from J, with 13 bases between. The CDR3 runs 14 residues. The CDR3 sequence is CASSWTDWINEQFF. In nucleotides, the CDR3 is TGTGCCAGCAGCTGGACAGATTGGATCAATGAGCAGTTCTTC.

This clone appeared once. The chain has TRBV5-4 and TRBJ1-2; tentative D call: TRBD1 (5 bases). CDR1 is SGHNT, CDR2 YYREEE, per germline (reference sequence). This CDR3 spans 13 amino acids. V lost 6 bases and J lost 6, with 15 bases in between. DNA of the CDR3: TGTGCCAGCAACCGGCAGGGAACGGATGGCTACACCTTC. Protein product: CASNRQGTDGYTF.

The chain combines TRBV10-3 with TRBJ1-5, with D possibly TRBD1 on 6 matching bases. V dropped 10 bases and J dropped 3 bases, with 10 bases sitting between them. The CDR3 is 12 amino acids. The V gene's germline CDR1 is ENHRY and CDR2 SYGVKD. As DNA, the CDR3 is TGTGCCACAAGACAGGACAATCAGCCCCAGCATTTT. Translated, it gives CATRQDNQPQHF.

The sample holds a few counts of this clone. V usage is TRBV6-5 and J usage is TRBJ2-1, with D perhaps matching TRBD2 (6 bases). The V end lost 7 bases, the J end lost 2 bases, and 9 bases lay between the germline ends. The CDR3 sequence is 13 residues long. Looked up from germline, CDR1 is MNHEY and CDR2 is SVGAGI. DNA for the CDR3: TGTGCCAGCACACCTAGCGCCTACAATGAGCAGTTCTTC. Translation gives CASTPSAYNEQFF.

This clone has just a few counts. CDR3 loop: CASSFKEAFF. CDR3 bases: TGTGCCAGCAGCTTCAAAGAAGCTTTCTTT. This chain connects TRBV7-9 to TRBJ1-1; D is uncertain. V dropped 3 bases and J dropped 8 bases, with 4 bases sitting between them. The germline gives CDR1 SEHNR, CDR2 FQNEAQ (reference sequence). The CDR3 extends over 10 amino acids. Supplemented by reference TRBV7-9 and TRBJ1-1, the full variable domain reads DTGVSQNPRHKITKRGQNVTFRCDPISEHNRLYWYRQTLGQGPEFLTYFQNEAQLEKSRLLSDRFSAERPKGSFSTLEIQRTEQGDSAMYLCASSFKEAFFGQGTRLTVV.

This clone was recorded once. The chain recombines TRBV4-1 with TRBJ2-2; tentatively, D is TRBD1 (6 bases). CDR3 length equals 18 residues. Germline loops: CDR1 MGHRA, CDR2 YSYEKL. V was pared by 1 base and J by 5 bases, with 20 bases between. The DNA for the CDR3 is TGCGCCAGCAGCCAAGTAACCAGGGGCTTTACCCGGACCGGGGAGCTGTTTTTT. This codes for CASSQVTRGFTRTGELFF.

V usage is TRBV5-1 and J usage is TRBJ2-5; D gene uncertain. This CDR3 is built from 13 residues. Trimming left V 0 bases short and J 2 bases short, with 5 bases between. Germline lookup yields CDR1 SGHRS and CDR2 YFSETQ. The CDR3 sequence: CASSLDLQETQYF. The CDR3 DNA reads TGCGCCAGCAGCTTGGACTTACAAGAGACCCAGTACTTC.

The chain uses TRBV7-9 and TRBJ1-3; 10 bases are shared with TRBD1. Germline V lookup: CDR1 SEHNR, CDR2 FQNEAQ (reference sequence). The CDR3 covers 14 residues. V was clipped by 6 bases and J by 8 bases; unmatched bases: 7. The CDR3 sequence: CASSRTGGRDTIYF. The CDR3 DNA follows: TGTGCCAGCAGTCGGACAGGGGGAAGGGACACCATATATTTT.

The chain links TRBV19 to TRBJ2-7; 13 nucleotides agree with TRBD2. V was clipped by 7 bases and J by 3 bases; unmatched bases: 3. CDR1 is LNHDA and CDR2 is SQIVND in the germline V gene (reference sequence). The CDR3 runs to 14 residues. CDR3: CASTRTSGSYEQYF. As DNA, the CDR3 is TGTGCCAGTACCCGGACTAGCGGGAGCTACGAGCAGTACTTC.

This chain joins TRBV27 and TRBJ2-7; 12 nucleotides line up with TRBD2. J gave up 4 bases and V 5 bases, and 18 bases lay outside the gene matches. This CDR3 is built from 19 residues. The V gene's germline CDR1 is MNHEY and CDR2 SMNVEV (reference sequence). In DNA form, the CDR3 reads TGTGCCAGCAGTCCCCTTGAAGGACTAGCGGGACCTAAGTATTACGAGCAGTACTTC. Translating gives CASSPLEGLAGPKYYEQYF.